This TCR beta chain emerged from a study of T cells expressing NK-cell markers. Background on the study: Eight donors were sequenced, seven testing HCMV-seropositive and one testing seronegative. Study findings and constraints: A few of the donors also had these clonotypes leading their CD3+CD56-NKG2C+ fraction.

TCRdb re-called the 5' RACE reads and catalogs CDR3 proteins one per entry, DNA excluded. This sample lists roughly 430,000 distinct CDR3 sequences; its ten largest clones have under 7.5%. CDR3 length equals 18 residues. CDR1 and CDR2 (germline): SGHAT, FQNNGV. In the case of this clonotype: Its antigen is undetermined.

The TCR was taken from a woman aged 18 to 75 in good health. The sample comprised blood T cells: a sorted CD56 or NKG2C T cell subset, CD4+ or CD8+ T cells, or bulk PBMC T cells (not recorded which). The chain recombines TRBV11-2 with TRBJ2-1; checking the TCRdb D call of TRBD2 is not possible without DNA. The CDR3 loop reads CASSSPAGGKAGYNEQFF. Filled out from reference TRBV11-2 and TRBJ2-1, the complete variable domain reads EAGVAQSPRYKIIEKRQSVAFWCNPISGHATLYWYQQILGQGPKLLIQFQNNGVVDDSQLPKDRFSAERLKGVDSTLKIQPAKLEDSAVYLCASSSPAGGKAGYNEQFFGPGTRLTVL.